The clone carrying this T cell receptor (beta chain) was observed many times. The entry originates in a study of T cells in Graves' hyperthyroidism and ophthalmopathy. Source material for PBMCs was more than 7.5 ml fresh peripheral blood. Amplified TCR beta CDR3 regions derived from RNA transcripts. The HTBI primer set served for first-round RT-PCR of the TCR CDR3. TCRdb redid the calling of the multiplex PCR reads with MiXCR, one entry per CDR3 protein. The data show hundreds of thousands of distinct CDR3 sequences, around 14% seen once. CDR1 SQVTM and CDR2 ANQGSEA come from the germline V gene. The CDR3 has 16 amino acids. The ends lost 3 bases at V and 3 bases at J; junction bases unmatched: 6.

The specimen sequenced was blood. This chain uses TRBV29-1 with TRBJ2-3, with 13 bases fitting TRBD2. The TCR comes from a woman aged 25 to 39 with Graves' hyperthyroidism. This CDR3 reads CSVDGGLAGSTDTQYF. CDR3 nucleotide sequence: TGCAGCGTTGACGGGGGACTAGCGGGATCTACAGATACGCAGTATTTT.